The 6 T cell receptor beta chains given below trace back to one sample, sequenced in a study of OX40 agonist ivuxolimab in advanced cancers. Here immunoSEQ multiplex PCR was the method, and the copy in TCRdb shows in-frame clones only, minus some. The repertoire holds approximately 31,000 clones, with roughly 87% as singletons. Material: CD4+ or CD8+ T cells sorted from blood, obtained in a trial of the OX40 agonist ivuxolimab. The origin of the receptors is an adult with an advanced solid tumor such as melanoma, head and neck, liver or kidney cancer.

This clone came up once. J is TRBJ2-7 and V is TRBV14; 8 bases match TRBD2. V lost 8 bases to trimming and J lost 4 bases; unmatched junction nucleotides: 1. CDR1 SGHDN and CDR2 FVKESK come from the germline V gene. This CDR3 has 11 amino acids. CDR3 sequence: CASRGGYEQYF. The CDR3 coding sequence is TGTGCCAGCCGCGGGGGGTACGAGCAGTACTTC.

Here the CDR3 reads CASSQYGYTF. CDR3 nucleotides: TGTGCCAGCAGTCAATATGGCTACACCTTC. The V gene is TRBV6-1, the J gene TRBJ1-2, with D unclear. Germline CDR1 MNHNS, CDR2 SASEGT. There are 10 residues in the CDR3. V was trimmed by 5 bases and J by 5 bases, leaving 3 bases between them.

This chain uses TRBV10-3 with TRBJ1-3, with D tentatively TRBD1 (6 bases). The germline CDR1 and CDR2 sequences are ENHRY and SYGVKD. V was pared by 7 bases and J by 3 bases, with 16 bases between. This CDR3 is built from 15 residues. The CDR3 DNA sequence: TGTGCCATCAAAGGGGGGCTTTCGGGTGGAAACACCATATATTTT. This translates into CAIKGGLSGGNTIYF.

The chain links TRBV30 to TRBJ2-7, with 8 bases aligning to TRBD1. Germline CDR1 GTSNPN, CDR2 SVGIG (reference sequence). CDR3 length equals 15 residues. V trimming: 0 bases; J trimming: 2 bases; junction bases outside the gene matches: 6. CDR3 nucleotide sequence: TGTGCCTGGAGTGTATGGGGGACAGGACCCTACGAGCAGTACTTC. It codes for CAWSVWGTGPYEQYF.

V gene TRBV2 combines with J gene TRBJ1-1; TRBD1 matches at 7 bases. The CDR3 loop spans 13 amino acids. The germline V gene encodes CDR1 SNHLY and CDR2 FYNNEI. The J segment lost 8 bases and the V segment lost 5 bases, leaving 8 bases of the junction unmatched. The CDR3 sequence: CASSPSRQGEAFF. The CDR3 region has the DNA TGTGCCAGCAGTCCTTCCCGACAGGGAGAAGCTTTCTTT.

The V gene is TRBV7-9, the J gene TRBJ1-1, with TRBD1 matching over 8 bases. CDR1 and CDR2 (germline): SEHNR, FQNEAQ (reference sequence). The CDR3 covers 13 residues. Trimming removed 10 bases from V and 1 base from J; junction bases left unmatched: 5. The CDR3 sequence: CATQGARNTEAFF. DNA of the CDR3: TGTGCCACCCAGGGGGCTCGGAACACTGAAGCTTTCTTT.